The 6 T cell receptor beta chains below all came from one sample that was sequenced in a study of naive and memory T cell subsets. An oligonucleotide containing a UMI was ligated to the 3' end of TCR cDNA. The SP2 primer and nested alpha and beta constant region primers amplified ligated cDNA in four rounds. Using its own MiXCR run on the 5' RACE reads, TCRdb lists one record per CDR3 protein. Of 50,000 to 60,000 distinct CDR3 sequences in the sample, about 8.3% are singletons; the top ten hold over 8%. The receptors were gathered from a female donor in good health.

This clonotype was picked up many times. This chain joins TRBV7-2 and TRBJ2-2; no clear D. Germline V gene sequence: CDR1 SGHTA, CDR2 FQGNSA. The CDR3 sequence is 18 residues long. The V end lost 5 bases, the J end lost 4 bases, and 23 bases lay between the germline ends. The CDR3 DNA is TGTGCCAGCAGCCCGACCGCCGCAGACCCTAGTAGCACCGGGGAGCTGTTTTTT. Translation gives CASSPTAADPSSTGELFF.

This clonotype occurred many times. The rearrangement links TRBV12-3 or TRBV12-4 to TRBJ1-2; tentatively, D is TRBD1 (5 bases). The V gene lost 7 bases and the J gene lost 8 bases, with 20 bases spanning the gap. The CDR3 extends over 14 amino acids. CDR3 region: CASTLLGGARGYTF. The CDR3 DNA is TGTGCCAGCACCCTATTAGGTGGGGCCCGAGGCTACACCTTC.

This clonotype was picked up many times. The V and J genes are TRBV29-1 and TRBJ1-1, with a weak D call TRBD1 (5 bases). The CDR3 has 13 amino acids. Trimming stripped 7 bases from V and 1 base from J, with 13 bases between. Germline CDR1 and CDR2: SQVTM and ANQGSEA. The CDR3 region has the DNA TGCAGCGCGTCCCGGGACGGGAACACTGAAGCTTTCTTT. It codes for CSASRDGNTEAFF.

This clonotype was counted between two and nine times. The CDR3 nucleotides are TGTGCCAGCAGCTCAGACATCACAACTAATGAAAAACTGTTTTTT. It specifies CASSSDITTNEKLFF. The chain employs TRBV7-9 and TRBJ1-4; D is undetermined. Trimming removed 4 bases at V and 0 bases at J, with 9 bases between. Germline lookup yields CDR1 SEHNR and CDR2 FQNEAQ (reference sequence). This CDR3 has 15 residues.

This clonotype occurred many times. The chain combines TRBV7-2 with TRBJ1-4; 11 bases line up with TRBD1. V lost 3 bases, J lost 10 bases, and 1 base stayed unmatched. The CDR3 consists of 13 residues. Germline CDR1 reads SGHTA; CDR2 reads FQGNSA. CDR3 sequence (DNA): TGTGCCAGCAGCTTCGGGACAGGGGGAAAACTGTTTTTT. It encodes CASSFGTGGKLFF.

The rearrangement links TRBV12-3 or TRBV12-4 to TRBJ1-6; D not certain. V lost 2 bases and J 8 bases, leaving 4 bases between the germline ends. This CDR3 is 12 amino acids long. The CDR3 coding sequence is TGTGCCAGCAGTTTACTATATTCACCCCTCCACTTT. Translated: CASSLLYSPLHF.